This TCR beta chain was captured in a study of T cell changes during pregnancy in multiple sclerosis. Sequenced by immunoSEQ multiplex PCR; TCRdb stores in-frame clones only, minus some. The sample carries under 55,000 clones, 92% recorded once. The CDR3 runs to 14 residues. V was pared by 3 bases and J by 1 base, with 7 bases between. Germline V lookup: CDR1 KGHSH, CDR2 LQKENI. This sequence originates from a female donor in good health, enrolled as a control in a pregnancy study. The gene calls are TRBV18 and TRBJ2-4; D possibly corresponds to TRBD1 (6 bases). The sequenced sample was CD4+ T cells from peripheral blood mononuclear cells, obtained after pregnancy. DNA for the CDR3: TGTGCCAGCTCACCCGGACAGGCCAAAAACATTCAGTACTTC. This gives the protein CASSPGQAKNIQYF.